The 26 T cell receptor beta chains in this list originate from one sample, sequenced in a study of T cells in Graves' hyperthyroidism and ophthalmopathy (dated by TCRdb to between 2018 and 2020). To prepare the library, multiplex PCR was applied. These reads were obtained on an Illumina HiSeq 2000. The TCR beta CDR3 regions were amplified from RNA transcripts. For the first round of RT-PCR on the TCR CDR3, the HTBI primer set was used together with the Qiagen OneStep RT-PCR kit. TCRdb took the public reads, trimmed them with fastp at Q25, ran MiXCR for clone calling and kept in-frame beta chains. A single entry per CDR3 protein holds the most common genes and DNA from its merged rows. The sample has approximately 640,000 distinct CDR3 sequences on record, 15% to 20% of them singletons. The ten largest clones take up 15% of the sample. Sequencing was done on a sample of blood. These receptors all stem from a man in his fifties with Graves' hyperthyroidism.

The table lists this clonotype with a few counts. This chain's CDR3 is CASSQGGVPGTQYF. The CDR3 DNA sequence: TGTGCCAGCAGCCAAGGAGGAGTCCCCGGGACCCAGTACTTC. The J gene is TRBJ2-5, the V gene TRBV3-1, with D unclear. Germline V gives CDR1 LGHDT, CDR2 YNNKEL (reference sequence). V was shortened by 1 base and J by 7 bases, with 13 bases between the two germline ends. CDR3 length: 14 amino acids.

The sample holds many counts of this clonotype. The genes are TRBV11-2 and TRBJ2-7; 14 bases align to TRBD2. The CDR3 has 18 amino acids. Germline V gene lookup returns CDR1 SGHAT and CDR2 FQNNGV. Trimming took 3 bases from V and 3 from J; bases not matched to a gene: 10. CDR3 coding DNA: TGTGCCAGCAGCTTCCGGTTGACTAGCGGGAGGGAAATCTACGAGCAGTACTTC. This encodes CASSFRLTSGREIYEQYF.

There are many counts of this clonotype. This chain links TRBV20-1 with TRBJ2-3; D gene uncertain. There are 13 residues in the CDR3. Trimming cost V 3 bases and J 2 bases, with 9 bases left between them. Germline V gene lookup returns CDR1 DFQATT and CDR2 SNEGSKA (reference sequence). The DNA of the CDR3 is TGCAGTGCTAGCGGCACCTACACAGATACGCAGTATTTT. This encodes CSASGTYTDTQYF.

The chain recombines TRBV6-1 with TRBJ2-5, with 7 nucleotides matching TRBD2. The CDR3 has 16 amino acids. Germline V CDR1 and CDR2: MNHNS, SASEGT. With V trimmed by 1 base and J by 3 bases, 8 bases remained unmatched. The CDR3 nucleotides read TGTGCCAGCAGTGAAGGGGAGGGGCTCGTGGAAGAGACCCAGTACTTC. Encoded protein: CASSEGEGLVEETQYF.

The rearrangement links TRBV7-2 to TRBJ2-7, with D unresolved. The CDR3 has 11 residues. Trimming cost V 3 bases and J 7 bases, with 7 bases left between them. Per the germline V gene, CDR1 is SGHTA and CDR2 is FQGNSA. CDR3 in amino acids: CASSLSREQYF. CDR3 nucleotide sequence: TGTGCCAGCAGCTTGTCGCGGGAGCAGTACTTC.

This clonotype was seen a single time. The chain carries TRBV3-1 and TRBJ2-7; 8 bases are shared with TRBD1. Germline V CDR1 and CDR2: LGHDT, YNNKEL (reference sequence). V was clipped by 4 bases and J by 8 bases; unmatched bases: 1. The CDR3 has 11 amino acids. CDR3 amino acids: CASSPGGKQYF. CDR3 coding DNA: TGTGCCAGCAGCCCAGGGGGCAAGCAGTACTTC.

This clonotype was counted many times. This chain uses TRBV12-3 or TRBV12-4 with TRBJ1-5; TRBD1 matches 9 bases. The junction had 5 bases not matched to a gene; V was cut back by 2 bases and J by 3 bases. The CDR3 loop spans 16 amino acids. The CDR3 coding sequence is TGTGCCAGCAGTTTAAATGGACAGGGGACCAATCAGCCCCAGCATTTT. Its translation: CASSLNGQGTNQPQHF.

This rearrangement joins TRBV6-5 to TRBJ2-2; 13 bases fit TRBD2. The CDR3 has 18 residues. Per the germline V gene, CDR1 is MNHEY and CDR2 is SVGAGI. Unmatched junction bases numbered 7, after V lost 2 bases and J lost 4 bases. CDR3 bases: TGTGCCAGCAGTTACGGTACTAGCGGGAGGGCTAGCACCGGGGAGCTGTTTTTT. It is translated as CASSYGTSGRASTGELFF.

This clonotype came up many times. The V gene is TRBV15, the J gene TRBJ2-3, with D hard to call. V was cut by 0 bases and J by 0 bases, with 13 bases left in between. This CDR3 has 17 residues. Germline V gives CDR1 LNHNV, CDR2 YYDKDF (reference sequence). CDR3 residues: CATSREQSTASTDTQYF. The CDR3 nucleotides are TGTGCCACCAGCAGAGAACAGTCCACCGCTAGCACAGATACGCAGTATTTT.

This clonotype has only a few counts. The V call is TRBV27, the J call TRBJ2-1; TRBD2 agrees at 8 bases. CDR3 size: 14 residues. V lost 8 bases, J lost 4 bases, and 7 bases stayed unmatched. Germline lookup yields CDR1 MNHEY and CDR2 SMNVEV (reference sequence). CDR3 residues: CASSELAVYNEQFF. As DNA, the CDR3 is TGTGCCAGCTCTGAACTAGCGGTATACAATGAGCAGTTCTTC.

The chain is built from TRBV28 and TRBJ2-3, with 10 nucleotides matching TRBD2. Trimming took 8 bases from V and 6 from J; bases not matched to a gene: 20. Germline V CDR1 and CDR2: MDHEN, SYDVKM. The CDR3 loop spans 18 amino acids. CDR3: CASAAPGAAGGHTDTQYF. Written as DNA, the CDR3 is TGTGCCAGCGCAGCCCCGGGGGCAGCGGGAGGGCACACCGATACGCAGTATTTT.

V is TRBV27 and J is TRBJ2-2; D is ambiguous. CDR1 MNHEY and CDR2 SMNVEV come from the germline V gene (reference sequence). This CDR3 has 14 residues. Trimming shortened V by 0 bases and J by 5 bases, and 7 bases separated the two germline ends. CDR3 residues: CASSLSKGTGELFF. CDR3 sequence (DNA): TGTGCCAGCAGTTTATCGAAGGGAACCGGGGAGCTGTTTTTT.

On this clonotype itself: This clone may be a read error of a much larger clone one base away. The V call is TRBV28, the J call TRBJ2-3; the D call may be TRBD1 or TRBD2 (5 bases each). Trimming pared 4 bases from V and 3 bases from J, leaving 17 bases between. The CDR3 runs to 16 residues. The germline V gene encodes CDR1 MDHEN and CDR2 SYDVKM. The DNA for the CDR3 is TGTGCCAGCAGTTCAGTTTACAGGAGGTGGACAGATACGCAGTATTTT. Its protein is CASSSVYRRWTDTQYF.

This clonotype has a handful of counts. V is TRBV28 and J is TRBJ1-5; TRBD1 matches 9 bases. The CDR3 length is 16 residues. V shed 4 bases, J shed 3 bases, and the junction held 7 bases outside the gene matches. Germline lookup yields CDR1 MDHEN and CDR2 SYDVKM. The DNA of the CDR3 is TGTGCCAGCAGTTCCAGACAGGGGGTGAACAATCAGCCCCAGCATTTT. Translating it yields CASSSRQGVNNQPQHF. The full variable domain, rest sourced from reference TRBV28 and TRBJ1-5, is DVKVTQSSRYLVKRTGEKVFLECVQDMDHENMFWYRQDPGLGLRLIYFSYDVKMKEKGDIPEGYSVSREKKERFSLILESASTNQTSMYLCASSSRQGVNNQPQHFGDGTRLSIL.

This clonotype was counted many times. This rearrangement joins TRBV2 to TRBJ2-2; D is uncertain. Germline V gene data show CDR1 as SNHLY and CDR2 as FYNNEI. CDR3 length: 14 residues. Trimming removed 4 bases at V and 1 base at J, with 7 bases between. CDR3 DNA: TGTGCCAGCAGTGTAGGATGGAACACCGGGGAGCTGTTTTTT. It translates to CASSVGWNTGELFF.

The gene calls are TRBV18 and TRBJ1-4; a weak D match, TRBD1 (5 bases). This CDR3 contains 14 residues. Between the trimmed V and J ends, which lost 4 bases and 3 bases, there was a span of 9 bases. Germline V gene lookup returns CDR1 KGHSH and CDR2 LQKENI. The CDR3 region is CASSRGAPNEKLFF. The DNA for the CDR3 is TGTGCCAGCTCACGTGGGGCGCCTAATGAAAAACTGTTTTTT.

This clonotype has at least ten counts. V usage is TRBV28 and J usage is TRBJ1-1, with D perhaps matching TRBD1 (6 bases). The V end lost 6 bases, the J end lost 6 bases, and 8 bases lay between the germline ends. CDR1 MDHEN and CDR2 SYDVKM come from the germline V gene. The CDR3 length is 11 residues. CDR3 nucleotides: TGTGCCAGCAGCAGGGGCCCTGAAGCTTTCTTT. This translates into CASSRGPEAFF.

This clonotype was observed a few times. The chain uses TRBV7-2 and TRBJ1-5; TRBD1 is a possible D gene (5 bases). Trimming removed 1 base from V and 2 bases from J, with 18 bases in between. Germline-derived CDR1 and CDR2 are SGHTA and FQGNSA. CDR3 size: 18 residues. The CDR3 sequence is CASSLVSMGPRGNQPQHF. The CDR3 nucleotides read TGTGCCAGCAGCTTAGTGTCTATGGGGCCGCGGGGCAATCAGCCCCAGCATTTT.

This clonotype was seen more than once but under ten times. V usage is TRBV19 and J usage is TRBJ2-5; D is uncertain. This CDR3 is built from 13 residues. V lost 3 bases and J lost 2, with 7 bases in between. CDR1 and CDR2 from the germline V gene are LNHDA and SQIVND (reference sequence). CDR3 nucleotide sequence: TGTGCCAGTAGTATTTTCGGACAAGAGACCCAGTACTTC. Its translation: CASSIFGQETQYF.

This clonotype was seen ten or more times. J is TRBJ2-2 and V is TRBV7-9; D is perhaps TRBD1 (5 bases). Germline V CDR1 and CDR2: SEHNR, FQNEAQ (reference sequence). CDR3 length: 14 residues. Trimming took off 5 bases at V and 3 bases at J, with 10 bases between the two ends. The CDR3: CASSEDTYTGELFF. The CDR3 DNA reads TGTGCCAGCAGCGAGGACACCTACACCGGGGAGCTGTTTTTT.

V usage is TRBV4-2 and J usage is TRBJ2-4; weak D call: TRBD2 (6 bases). Per germline, CDR1 LGHNA and CDR2 YNFKEQ. V shed 4 bases and J shed 5 bases, with 27 bases lying between them. The CDR3 totals 19 residues. The CDR3 spells CASSRRGYVEDFRENIQYF. The CDR3 DNA follows: TGTGCCAGCAGCCGGCGGGGTTATGTGGAGGACTTTAGGGAAAACATTCAGTACTTC.

At least ten counts were recorded for this clonotype. V gene TRBV12-3 or TRBV12-4 combines with J gene TRBJ2-3, with D possibly being TRBD1 (5 bases). The CDR3 sequence is 13 residues long. Trimming cost V 5 bases and J 7 bases, with 13 bases left between them. CDR3 residues: CASSKSTENTQYF. Written as DNA, the CDR3 is TGTGCCAGCAGTAAATCGACAGAAAATACGCAGTATTTT.

This clonotype was seen a handful of times. The chain carries TRBV7-2 and TRBJ2-7, with 8 nucleotides matching TRBD2. Per the germline V gene, CDR1 is SGHTA and CDR2 is FQGNSA. J lost 0 bases, V lost 4 bases, and 5 bases had no gene match. This CDR3 is built from 15 residues. CDR3 DNA: TGTGCCAGCAGCTCAGGCAGCGGGGGCTCCTACGAGCAGTACTTC. Translated, it gives CASSSGSGGSYEQYF.

The V and J genes are TRBV15 and TRBJ2-3; 10 bases are shared with TRBD2. Trimming removed 4 bases from V and 4 bases from J; junction bases left unmatched: 8. CDR1 LNHNV and CDR2 YYDKDF come from the germline V gene (reference sequence). The CDR3 totals 16 residues. The CDR3 loop reads CATSKLLAGVPDTQYF. The CDR3, as DNA: TGTGCCACCAGCAAGTTGCTAGCGGGAGTCCCAGATACGCAGTATTTT. The full variable domain, rest sourced from reference TRBV15 and TRBJ2-3, is DAMVIQNPRYQVTQFGKPVTLSCSQTLNHNVMYWYQQKSSQAPKLLFHYYDKDFNNEADTPDNFQSRRPNTSFCFLDIRSPGLGDTAMYLCATSKLLAGVPDTQYFGPGTRLTVL.

This clonotype was seen at least ten times. The CDR3 DNA reads as TGCGCCACGTTCGCTGGTTCCGAGCAGTACTTC. This codes for CATFAGSEQYF. The chain carries TRBV10-2 and TRBJ2-7; D ambiguous. CDR3 length: 11 amino acids. V was clipped by 10 bases and J by 6 bases, with 13 bases between them. Germline-derived CDR1 and CDR2 are WSHSY and SAAADI.

There are a few counts of this clonotype. J is TRBJ1-5 and V is TRBV5-1, with TRBD1 identical over 7 bases. Losses at the gene ends were 2 bases for V and 7 bases for J; bases not matched to a gene: 6. Germline V CDR1 and CDR2: SGHRS, YFSETQ. The CDR3 length is 14 residues. CDR3 residues: CASSFEGAGQPQHF. CDR3 sequence (DNA): TGCGCCAGCAGCTTTGAGGGGGCCGGGCAGCCCCAGCATTTT.